This paragraph covers one TCR beta chain sequence. Its specificity is unknown. The PCR used 60 Vbeta and 13 Jbeta primers. Generated by immunoSEQ multiplex PCR, the TCRdb table keeps only in-frame clones and is missing some. The sample shows more than 50,000 clones, about three quarters of them seen only once. This sample stems from a study of cytomegalovirus exposure and HLA in healthy donors. This CDR3 comprises 13 residues. Germline values: CDR1 SGHNT, CDR2 YYREEE (reference sequence). Deletions cut 5 bases from V and 0 bases from J, with 8 bases between. Study-wide findings and caveats: Cytomegalovirus-associated status was assigned to approximately 160 TCR beta chains. TCR association rates varied by HLA locus in a later analysis, with DRB1 highest and HLA-C lowest.

This chain links TRBV5-4 with TRBJ2-5; D unresolved. Sequenced: PBMCs. This sequence was found in a female donor in good health and CMV-seronegative. The CDR3 reads CASSEENQETQYF. CDR3 nucleotides: TGTGCCAGCAGTGAGGAAAACCAAGAGACCCAGTACTTC. The full variable domain, rest sourced from reference TRBV5-4 and TRBJ2-5, is ETGVTQSPTHLIKTRGQQVTLRCSSQSGHNTVSWYQQALGQGPQFIFQYYREEENGRGNFPPRFSGLQFPNYSSELNVNALELDDSALYLCASSEENQETQYFGPGTRLLVL.